This is a list of T cell receptor beta chains from one sample in a study of blood T cell repertoires in COVID-19. The table came from immunoSEQ multiplex PCR; TCRdb's copy has only in-frame clones and leaves some out. The table records under 170,000 clones, roughly 87% of them present only once. The sample taken for sequencing was peripheral blood. These TCRs come from a woman aged 60-75 years with active or convalescent COVID-19. Each CDR3 is given without its conserved first and last residue.

v_call,j_call,cdr3_aa
TRBV6-2/TRBV6-3,TRBJ1-5,ASSYDTGWDQPQH
TRBV7-9,TRBJ2-1,ASSRRRLAGGYNEQF
TRBV4-3,TRBJ1-3,ASSVGGSGNTIY
TRBV21-1,TRBJ1-1,ASSKGGHAMNTEAF
TRBV7-2,TRBJ1-1,ASSLIGTGVNTEAF
TRBV3-1/TRBV3-2,TRBJ1-2,ASSQTGGAGGYT
TRBV3-1/TRBV3-2,TRBJ2-7,ASGTSGEQY
TRBV6-2/TRBV6-3,TRBJ2-1,ASSSDGGPYNEQF
TRBV7-6,TRBJ2-7,ASSLDPGQGAYEQY
TRBV5-4,TRBJ1-1,ASGLEGVQVNTEAF
TRBV6-1,TRBJ1-5,ASSDFGWGDRLEPQH
TRBV5-8,TRBJ2-4,ASRLTGAKNIQY
TRBV19,TRBJ2-2,ASSIMEGTGELF
TRBV5-1,TRBJ1-1,ASSPGQGERDTEAF
TRBV15,TRBJ2-3,ATSFWGIGGDTQY
TRBV7-2,TRBJ2-5,ASSLTRTSGGDQETQY
TRBV7-9,TRBJ2-1,ASSTRGPTYNEQF
TRBV19,TRBJ2-1,ASSTGQGFYNEQF
TRBV14,TRBJ1-1,ASSPSMGQGRRRNTEAF
TRBV6-2/TRBV6-3,TRBJ2-3,ASSFLGDTQY
TRBV3-1/TRBV3-2,TRBJ2-7,ASSTGQTYEQY
TRBV19,TRBJ1-1,ASSNFEGANTEAF
TRBV12-3/TRBV12-4,TRBJ1-3,ASSLSGNTIY
TRBV10-3,TRBJ1-4,AISPDGGGEKLF
TRBV2,TRBJ2-7,ASSKTGGFYEQY
TRBV10-3,TRBJ2-7,AISESLAGYEQY
TRBV10-2,TRBJ2-1,ASSAASGVDNEQF
TRBV7-2,TRBJ1-4,ASSLEREKLF
TRBV5-4,TRBJ1-3,ASSLAPQASGNTIY
TRBV2,TRBJ1-1,ASKSQIEAF
TRBV11-2,TRBJ1-5,ASSLQGANNQPQH
TRBV5-8,TRBJ1-1,ASSPVPAGGNTEAF
TRBV11-2,TRBJ2-7,ASSSLGTGTYEQY
TRBV7-3,TRBJ2-1,ASSRSGFRSGGGNEQF
TRBV2,TRBJ1-5,ASTDGTGSQPQH
TRBV5-1,TRBJ2-2,ASSNAGGLMEELF
TRBV4-1,TRBJ2-7,ASSQSQGTYEQY
TRBV10-3,TRBJ1-2,AISGQGRGYGYT
TRBV29-1,TRBJ2-5,SVVPSRGGQETQY
TRBV7-9,TRBJ2-1,ASSTRAGGYNNEQF
TRBV7-2,TRBJ2-7,ASSSGLAGNDEQY
TRBV3-1/TRBV3-2,TRBJ1-1,ASSPSWTGRDTEAF
TRBV10-1,TRBJ1-5,ASSSGQGADQPQH
TRBV18,TRBJ1-1,ASSPGSMNTEAF
TRBV11-2,TRBJ2-5,ASSSGLARAQY
TRBV13,TRBJ2-3,ASSLRAGGRVDTQY
TRBV7-9,TRBJ1-1,ASSPDWSTEAF
TRBV4-1,TRBJ1-1,ASSQDSSAGNTEAF
TRBV2,TRBJ1-6,ASRRRESGYNSPLH
TRBV4-3,TRBJ2-7,ASSQERTGGEQY
TRBV2,TRBJ1-2,ASSASRGGYT
TRBV6-6,TRBJ2-1,ASSYETGGNNEQF
TRBV2,TRBJ2-7,ASVGGVTYEQY
TRBV10-3,TRBJ1-2,AISDPGQGEGYT
TRBV11-2,TRBJ1-2,ASSPRQLYGYT
TRBV6-5,TRBJ1-1,ASSYSGGDTEAF
TRBV30,TRBJ1-1,AWGPGAGGLAF
TRBV7-2,TRBJ1-1,ASSLEGRVAF
TRBV13,TRBJ2-7,ASSFVNSYEQY
TRBV2,TRBJ1-2,ASREDTYGGYT